The sequence of this TCR beta chain was determined in a study of cytotoxic CD8 clonotypes in ibrutinib-treated CLL. The study's findings and limits: Shared public clonotypes were rare, and on treatment they either got smaller or stayed the same.

The CDR3 is 15 amino acids. The germline gives CDR1 SGHDT, CDR2 YYEEEE. Between the trimmed V and J ends, which lost 4 bases and 0 bases, there was a span of 12 bases. In the case of this clone: Antigen unknown.

Sequenced by immunoSEQ multiplex PCR; TCRdb stores in-frame clones only, minus some. The sample lists about 12,000 clones; under 80% were seen once. V is TRBV5-6 and J is TRBJ2-3; D is unclear. The starting material was PBMCs, obtained before ibrutinib treatment. The receptor was derived from a human donor with chronic lymphocytic leukemia. CDR3 protein: CASSRGVYSTDTQYF. The CDR3 nucleotides are TGTGCCAGCAGCCGAGGAGTTTACAGCACAGATACGCAGTATTTT.